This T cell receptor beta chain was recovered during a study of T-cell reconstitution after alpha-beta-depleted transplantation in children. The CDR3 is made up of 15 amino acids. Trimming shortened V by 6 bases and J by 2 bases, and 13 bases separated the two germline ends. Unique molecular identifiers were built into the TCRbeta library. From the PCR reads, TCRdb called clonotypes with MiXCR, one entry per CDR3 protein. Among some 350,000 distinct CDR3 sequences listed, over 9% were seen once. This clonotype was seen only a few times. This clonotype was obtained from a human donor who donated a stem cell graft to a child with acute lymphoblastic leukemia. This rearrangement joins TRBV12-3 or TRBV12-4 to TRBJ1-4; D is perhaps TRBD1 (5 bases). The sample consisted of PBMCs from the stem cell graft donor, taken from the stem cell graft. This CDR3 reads CASRPTVSTNEKLFF. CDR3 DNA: TGTGCCAGCAGACCGACAGTGAGCACTAATGAAAAACTGTTTTTT.